The entry that follows covers one T cell receptor beta chain sequence. The antigen remains undetermined. The germline V gene encodes CDR1 SNHLY and CDR2 FYNNEI. V was cut by 6 bases and J by 1 base, with 16 bases left in between. This CDR3 is built from 15 residues. This sample was taken from a study of shared clonotypes between healthy human individuals. Findings and limits, study-wide: A generally larger estimated richness was seen in naive subsets than in memory subsets.

CD4+ cells underwent separation, giving CD45RA+ naive and CD45RA-negative memory subsets. The genomic DNA of each subset was split evenly across several immunoSEQ plates. Only in-frame clones appear in the TCRdb table, and some are missing; sequencing was by immunoSEQ multiplex PCR. The table lists some 2.1 million clones, about 95% of them singletons. The J gene is TRBJ2-7, the V gene TRBV2; D possibly matches TRBD1 or TRBD2 (5 bases each). This sequence originates from a man in his late teens or twenties in good health. The sample consisted of naive CD4+ T cells sorted from blood. Subset denoted: CD45RA+ positively selected. This CDR3 is CASRPVRGGSYEQYF. CDR3 nucleotides: TGTGCCAGCAGGCCCGTGCGTGGGGGATCCTACGAGCAGTACTTC.